What follows are 12 T cell receptor beta chains derived from one specimen sequenced in a study of somatic mutations in cytotoxic T cells in rheumatoid arthritis. The repertoire was sequenced with immunoSEQ multiplex PCR; TCRdb's copy has only in-frame clones and lacks some. The repertoire consists of over 15,000 clones, with 80% to 90% occurring once and the leading ten covering 15%. Sequencing was done on a sample of CD8+ T cells sorted from blood. These receptors were taken from a man aged 35-49 years in good health.

The gene calls are TRBV10-3 and TRBJ2-7, with unresolved D. This CDR3 has 15 amino acids. CDR1 and CDR2 from the germline V gene are ENHRY and SYGVKD. V was trimmed by 4 bases and J by 0 bases, leaving 13 bases between them. As DNA, the CDR3 is TGTGCCATCAGTGTAGGGCAGTTCCTCTCCTACGAGCAGTACTTC. As protein: CAISVGQFLSYEQYF.

The J gene is TRBJ2-7, the V gene TRBV7-7; D is unresolved. This CDR3 spans 13 amino acids. Germline-derived CDR1 and CDR2 are SSHAT and FNYEAQ (reference sequence). V lost 0 bases to trimming and J lost 2 bases, with 5 bases between them. CDR3 region: CASSLAPTYEQYF. Written as DNA, the CDR3 is TGTGCCAGCAGCTTAGCCCCGACCTACGAGCAGTACTTC. The variable domain in full, with the rest retrieved from reference TRBV7-7 and TRBJ2-7, is GAGVSQSPRYKVTKRGQDVTLRCDPISSHATLYWYQQALGQGPEFLTYFNYEAQPDKSGLPSDRFSAERPEGSISTLTIQRTEQRDSAMYRCASSLAPTYEQYFGPGTRLTVT.

The chain recombines TRBV14 with TRBJ1-1; tentatively, D is TRBD1 (5 bases). V was pared by 2 bases and J by 4 bases, with 8 bases between. Germline CDR1 SGHDN, CDR2 FVKESK. The CDR3 length is 13 residues. The CDR3 sequence is CASSQQGVTEAFF. The CDR3 DNA reads as TGTGCCAGCAGCCAACAGGGTGTCACTGAAGCTTTCTTT.

V is TRBV15 and J is TRBJ1-1; D may be TRBD1 (5 bases). Between the trimmed V and J ends, which lost 1 base and 1 base, there was a span of 7 bases. The CDR3 is made up of 14 amino acids. Germline lookup yields CDR1 LNHNV and CDR2 YYDKDF (reference sequence). CDR3 in DNA: TGTGCCACCAGCAGAGGGGGCGGGAACACTGAAGCTTTCTTT. Encoded protein: CATSRGGGNTEAFF.

V and J are TRBV4-2 and TRBJ2-3, with TRBD2 matching 9 bases. This CDR3 spans 16 amino acids. Germline CDR1 LGHNA, CDR2 YNFKEQ. The V segment lost 4 bases and the J segment 3 bases; nucleotides outside the gene matches: 8. CDR3 sequence (DNA): TGTGCCAGCAGCCCGAGTAGCGGGAGAAGTACAGATACGCAGTATTTT. It codes for CASSPSSGRSTDTQYF.

The V gene is TRBV6-6, the J gene TRBJ2-2, with D maybe TRBD1 (5 bases). Per germline, CDR1 MNHNY and CDR2 SVGAGI (reference sequence). The ends were cut back, 0 bases at V and 6 bases at J, with 14 bases in the middle. CDR3 length equals 16 residues. The CDR3 DNA is TGTGCCAGCAGTTACTCGGTGGCAGGGCACGCCGGGGAGCTGTTTTTT. Its translation is CASSYSVAGHAGELFF.

The chain couples TRBV28 to TRBJ2-1, with 10 bases identical to TRBD1. CDR1 and CDR2 (germline): MDHEN, SYDVKM. The CDR3 runs 15 residues. The junction had 9 bases not matched to a gene; V was cut back by 3 bases and J by 10 bases. CDR3 protein: CASSFGTGELEEQFF. The DNA of the CDR3 is TGTGCCAGCAGTTTCGGGACAGGGGAGCTTGAAGAGCAGTTCTTC.

The gene calls are TRBV27 and TRBJ2-7; no clear D. CDR3 length equals 14 residues. Germline lookup yields CDR1 MNHEY and CDR2 SMNVEV (reference sequence). V was cut by 2 bases and J by 0 bases, with 8 bases left in between. The CDR3 region is CASSLDQDSYEQYF. The CDR3 DNA reads TGTGCCAGCAGTTTAGACCAAGACTCCTACGAGCAGTACTTC.

The rearrangement uses TRBV28 and TRBJ1-1; D unclear. The CDR3 runs 12 residues. Germline CDR1 reads MDHEN; CDR2 reads SYDVKM. Trimming stripped 5 bases from V and 11 bases from J, with 15 bases between. CDR3: CASSPWSGEAFF. CDR3 nucleotide sequence: TGTGCCAGCAGTCCTTGGTCGGGTGAGGCTTTCTTT.

This chain uses TRBV13 with TRBJ1-2; the match to TRBD1 covers 12 bases. V lost 5 bases to trimming and J lost 4 bases; unmatched junction nucleotides: 14. Germline CDR1 reads PRHDT; CDR2 reads FYEKMQ (reference sequence). The CDR3 contains 18 residues. CDR3 amino acids: CASSVTGTGGARRYGYTF. CDR3 DNA: TGTGCCAGCAGCGTGACCGGGACAGGGGGCGCAAGACGCTATGGCTACACCTTC.

The V and J genes are TRBV28 and TRBJ2-7; 8 nucleotides align to TRBD1. Trimming at V came to 4 bases and at J to 4 bases, leaving 9 bases not matched to a gene. The CDR3 length is 15 residues. CDR1 is MDHEN and CDR2 is SYDVKM in the germline V gene. CDR3 nucleotides: TGTGCCAGCAGTTCCCCACGACAGGGGTCGTACGAGCAGTACTTC. It translates to CASSSPRQGSYEQYF.

This chain connects TRBV7-9 to TRBJ2-7; D is unresolved. CDR1 SEHNR and CDR2 FQNEAQ come from the germline V gene (reference sequence). This CDR3 spans 15 amino acids. V was pared by 0 bases and J by 2 bases, with 11 bases between. In nucleotides, the CDR3 is TGTGCCAGCAGCTTAGCGTATAGCCCCGCCTACGAGCAGTACTTC. Amino acid sequence: CASSLAYSPAYEQYF.